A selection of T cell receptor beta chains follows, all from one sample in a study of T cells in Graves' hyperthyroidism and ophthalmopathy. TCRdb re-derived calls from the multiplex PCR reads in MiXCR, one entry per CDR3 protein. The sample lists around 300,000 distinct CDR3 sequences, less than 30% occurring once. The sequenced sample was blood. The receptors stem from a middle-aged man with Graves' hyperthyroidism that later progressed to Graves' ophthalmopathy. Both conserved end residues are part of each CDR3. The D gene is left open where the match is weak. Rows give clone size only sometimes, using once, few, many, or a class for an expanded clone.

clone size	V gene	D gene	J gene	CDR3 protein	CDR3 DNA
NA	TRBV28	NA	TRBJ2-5	CASSAGYSQETQYF	TGTGCCAGCAGTGCGGGCTACAGTCAAGAGACCCAGTACTTC
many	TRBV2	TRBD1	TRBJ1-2	CASRVQGAYGYTF	TGTGCCAGTCGGGTGCAGGGGGCCTATGGCTACACCTTC
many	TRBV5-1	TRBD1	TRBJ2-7	CASSTGQGEEQYF	TGCGCCAGCAGCACGGGACAGGGAGAGGAGCAGTACTTC
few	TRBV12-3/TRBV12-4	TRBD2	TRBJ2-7	CASKASGHEQYF	TGTGCCAGCAAAGCTAGCGGCCACGAGCAGTACTTC
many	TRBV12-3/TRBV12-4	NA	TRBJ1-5	CASSLSRTYQPQHF	TGTGCCAGCAGTCTATCACGTACGTATCAGCCCCAGCATTTT
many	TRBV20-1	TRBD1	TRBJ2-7	CSARDFRDRGYEQYF	TGCAGTGCTAGAGACTTCCGGGACAGAGGCTACGAGCAGTACTTC
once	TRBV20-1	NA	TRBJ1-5	CSARAGVKSNQPQHF	TGCAGTGCTAGGGCAGGGGTTAAGAGCAATCAGCCCCAGCATTTT
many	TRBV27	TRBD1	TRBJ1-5	CASSSWANWDRGQSNQPQHF	TGTGCCAGCAGTTCCTGGGCCAATTGGGACAGGGGGCAGAGCAATCAGCCCCAGCATTTT
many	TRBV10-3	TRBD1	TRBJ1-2	CAISEGTVTSYGYTF	TGTGCCATCAGTGAGGGGACAGTTACTTCCTATGGCTACACCTTC
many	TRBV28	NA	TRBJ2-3	CASSLYVGGERAQYF	TGTGCCAGCAGTTTATACGTCGGTGGGGAGCGGGCGCAGTATTTT
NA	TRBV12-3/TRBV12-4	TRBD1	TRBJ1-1	CASRVKRQGVSRTEAFF	TGTGCCAGCAGGGTAAAGCGGCAGGGGGTATCGAGGACTGAAGCTTTCTTT
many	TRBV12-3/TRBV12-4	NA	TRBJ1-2	CASSLSLGQRNYGYTF	TGTGCCAGCAGTTTATCATTGGGGCAGAGGAACTATGGCTACACCTTC